This TCR beta chain was sequenced in a study of human T cells and chemical hapten exposure (dated by TCRdb to 2020 to 2023). With regard to the full study: For sensitization, 2% DPC in acetone was applied to a roughly 2 cm by roughly 2 cm area of upper inner arm skin. Patch testing was done on the upper back using Finn chambers containing 0.01% DPC, and results were scored after 6 days according to International Contact Dermatitis Research Group standards. For TCR sequencing, blood came from 25 to 35 alopecia patients at anywhere from one to four time points (pre-sensitization, 2, 6 and 24 weeks). Patients additionally received weekly therapeutic DPC doses to the scalp throughout the roughly 26-week study period. Patient blood was sampled pre-sensitization (week 0) and at 2, 6 and about 24 weeks after DPC sensitization. The mostly female patient cohort included alopecia areata with under or over 50% scalp involvement, alopecia totalis and alopecia universalis. The libraries were sequenced as a pool, and the TCR yield per sample differed mostly because of small variations in library volumes within the pool. In alopecia patients, the study followed how the peripheral blood TCR repertoire changed in vivo over primary and secondary sensitization to diphenylcyclopropenone (DPC), a hapten.

The library was made by RACE. The sequencer listed for this sample is NextSeq 500. During library preparation, unique molecular identifiers were attached to individual cDNA molecules so that TCRs could be counted in a quantitative, reproducible way. Both TCR alpha and TCR beta chains were sequenced from each blood RNA sample. The source study handled its data this way. A median of roughly 100,000 TCRs per sample was observed, with a range of 23,224 to 690,600. V, J and CDR3 annotation of the TCR reads was carried out using the Decombinator software suite. For the PS versus PT1 abundance plots, all samples were subsampled to the same number of TCRs (28,000). Expanded TCRs were defined as absent before sensitization and observed at least eight times at the 2-week time point. The public sequencing data were trimmed at Q25 with fastp and processed into clonotypes with MiXCR by TCRdb, which kept only in-frame beta chains. Duplicate CDR3 protein sequences are folded into a single record with the most common DNA and genes. These V and J calls are TCRdb output, not the study's own analysis. Counted in this sample were 180,000 or so distinct CDR3 sequences; more than 25% of them appeared once. Together, the top ten hold less than 3.5% of the sample.

There are a few counts of this clonotype. The target of this receptor is not known. No base qualities exist here, and no much larger clone lies one base off it. Overall study outcomes, separate from this receptor: DPC sensitization did not change how many TCRs were above 1 in 1000 frequency, and no evidence was found of alterations in global repertoire structure. Repeated subsampling changed both the strength of the expansion versus patch-test correlation and the threshold at which the correlation became significant. Because every patient had alopecia, a presumed autoimmune disease, the patients' immune response might differ from that of healthy individuals. Compared with pre-sensitization or healthy control sets, expanded TCRs formed significantly more large CDR3 similarity clusters, which is consistent with antigen-driven responses. A positive correlation was found between the number of PT1 expanded TCRs and patch test score, with significance reached at thresholds 8, 16 and 32 but not 4.

In the paper's terms, the time point label means: pre-sensitization, week 0. This specimen's treatment or condition label, per the study, means: therapeutic diphenylcyclopropenone sensitization with weekly scalp DPC. At every patch-test visit, the blood draw took place before the patch test was put on. Patients were considered eligible if aged 18 to 70, diagnosed with alopecia and deemed suitable for DPC therapy, and patients were excluded if pregnant. Total RNA was extracted from unfractionated whole blood collected in Tempus Blood RNA tubes. Its CDR3 holds 13 amino acids, cysteine through phenylalanine. Only the CDR3 part of the read is kept: 39 bases, read in frame from the first base. In the germline V gene, CDR1 corresponds to MDHEN and CDR2 to SYDVKM. V drops 5 bases and J drops 4 bases, leaving 9 bases in between.

Sequencing used whole blood, obtained in connection with sensitization to the hapten diphenylcyclopropenone (DPC). The clonotype originates from a woman in her twenties or thirties with alopecia areata. Some clones in this sample may be carry-over from other donors' samples. The V and J segments used are TRBV28 and TRBJ1-5; the D segment could be TRBD1, given 6 matching bases. The CDR3 amino acid sequence is: CASSTGWNQPQHF. The bases read TGTGCCAGCAGTACAGGGTGGAATCAGCCCCAGCATTTT.